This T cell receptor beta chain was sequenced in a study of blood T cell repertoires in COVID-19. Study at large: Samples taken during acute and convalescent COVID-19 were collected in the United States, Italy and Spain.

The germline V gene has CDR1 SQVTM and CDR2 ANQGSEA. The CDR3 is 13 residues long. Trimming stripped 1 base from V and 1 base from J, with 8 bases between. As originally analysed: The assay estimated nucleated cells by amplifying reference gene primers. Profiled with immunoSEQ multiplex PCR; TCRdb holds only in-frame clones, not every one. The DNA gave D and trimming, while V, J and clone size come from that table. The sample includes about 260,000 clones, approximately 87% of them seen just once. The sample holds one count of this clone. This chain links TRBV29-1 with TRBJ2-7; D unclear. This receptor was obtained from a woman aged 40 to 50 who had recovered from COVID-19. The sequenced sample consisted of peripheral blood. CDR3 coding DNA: TGCAGCGTTGAAGTGAGAAGATCCTACGAGCAGTACTTC. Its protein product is CSVEVRRSYEQYF.